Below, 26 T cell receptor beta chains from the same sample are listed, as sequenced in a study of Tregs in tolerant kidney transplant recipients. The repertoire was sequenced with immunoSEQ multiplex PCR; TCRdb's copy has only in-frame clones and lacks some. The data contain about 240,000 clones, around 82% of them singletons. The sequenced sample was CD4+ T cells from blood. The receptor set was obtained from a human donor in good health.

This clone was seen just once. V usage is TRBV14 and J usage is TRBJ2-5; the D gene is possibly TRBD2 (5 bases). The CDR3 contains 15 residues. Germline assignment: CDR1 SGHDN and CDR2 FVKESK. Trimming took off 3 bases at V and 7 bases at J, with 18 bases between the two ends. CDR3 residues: CASSHPGTSDWTQYF. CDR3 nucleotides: TGTGCCAGCAGCCACCCCGGAACTAGTGATTGGACCCAGTACTTC.

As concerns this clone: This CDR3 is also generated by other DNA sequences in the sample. CDR3 DNA: TGCAGCGTTGAAAGGGCCGGCACTGAAGCTTTCTTT. This encodes CSVERAGTEAFF. The chain has TRBV29-1 and TRBJ1-1; D remains unclear. The CDR3 is 12 residues long. Trimming pared 2 bases from V and 4 bases from J, leaving 8 bases between. Germline loops: CDR1 SQVTM, CDR2 ANQGSEA.

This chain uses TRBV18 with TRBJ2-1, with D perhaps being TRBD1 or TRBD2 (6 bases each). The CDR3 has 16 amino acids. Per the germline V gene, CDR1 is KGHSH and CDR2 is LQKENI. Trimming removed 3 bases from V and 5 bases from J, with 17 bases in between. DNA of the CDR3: TGTGCCAGCTCACCCCTAAGGGGGGCGAACAACAATGAGCAGTTCTTC. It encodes CASSPLRGANNNEQFF.

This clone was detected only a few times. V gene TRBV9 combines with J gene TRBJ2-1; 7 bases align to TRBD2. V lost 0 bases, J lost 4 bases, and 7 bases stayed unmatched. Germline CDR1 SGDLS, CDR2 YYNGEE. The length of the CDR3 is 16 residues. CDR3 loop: CASSVVGGGIYNEQFF. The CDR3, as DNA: TGTGCCAGCAGCGTAGTCGGCGGGGGAATTTACAATGAGCAGTTCTTC.

In DNA, the CDR3 is TGTGCCAGCAGTTACTCGGGCAGGGCGGGAGAAAAACTGTTTTTT. It specifies CASSYSGRAGEKLFF. V usage is TRBV6-5 and J usage is TRBJ1-4, with TRBD1 as a possible D gene (5 bases). The germline V and J ends were trimmed by 0 bases and 8 bases, with 13 bases remaining between them. CDR3 length: 15 amino acids. Germline V lookup: CDR1 MNHEY, CDR2 SVGAGI.

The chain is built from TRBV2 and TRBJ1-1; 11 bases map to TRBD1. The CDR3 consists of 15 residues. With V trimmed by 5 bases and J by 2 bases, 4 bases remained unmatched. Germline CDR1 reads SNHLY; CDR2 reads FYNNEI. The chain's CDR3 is CASSRDRGFNTEAFF. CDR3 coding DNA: TGTGCCAGCAGTAGGGACAGGGGGTTTAACACTGAAGCTTTCTTT.

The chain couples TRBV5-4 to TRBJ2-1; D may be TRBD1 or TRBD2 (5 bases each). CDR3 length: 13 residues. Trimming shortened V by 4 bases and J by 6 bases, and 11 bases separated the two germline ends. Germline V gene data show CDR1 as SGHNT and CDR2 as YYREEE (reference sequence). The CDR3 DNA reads TGTGCCAGCAGCACCGGGACCATCAATGAGCAGTTCTTC. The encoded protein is CASSTGTINEQFF.

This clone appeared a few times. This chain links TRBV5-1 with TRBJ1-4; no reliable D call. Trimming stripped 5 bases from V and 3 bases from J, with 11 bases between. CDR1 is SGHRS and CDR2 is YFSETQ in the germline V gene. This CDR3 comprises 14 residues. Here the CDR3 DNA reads TGCGCCAGCAGGGACCAGGCGGCTAATGAAAAACTGTTTTTT. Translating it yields CASRDQAANEKLFF.

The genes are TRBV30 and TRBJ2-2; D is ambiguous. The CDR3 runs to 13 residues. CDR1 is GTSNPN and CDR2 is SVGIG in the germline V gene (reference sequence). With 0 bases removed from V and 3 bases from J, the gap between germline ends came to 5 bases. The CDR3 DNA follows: TGTGCCTGGAGTGTACAAGACACCGGGGAGCTGTTTTTT. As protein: CAWSVQDTGELFF.

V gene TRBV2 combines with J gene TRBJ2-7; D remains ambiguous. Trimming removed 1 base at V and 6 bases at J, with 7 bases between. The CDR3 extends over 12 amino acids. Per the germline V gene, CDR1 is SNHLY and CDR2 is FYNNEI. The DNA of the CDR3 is TGTGCCAGCAGTGAAGGCGCTTTCGAGCAGTACTTC. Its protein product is CASSEGAFEQYF.

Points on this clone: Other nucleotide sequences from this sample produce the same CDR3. The CDR3 loop reads CASSSLTDTQYF. CDR3 DNA: TGTGCCAGCAGTTCCCTCACAGATACGCAGTATTTT. This chain uses TRBV5-5 with TRBJ2-3; D unclear. Germline loops: CDR1 SGHKS, CDR2 YYEKEE (reference sequence). Trimming pared 5 bases from V and 2 bases from J, leaving 6 bases between. This CDR3 is built from 12 residues.

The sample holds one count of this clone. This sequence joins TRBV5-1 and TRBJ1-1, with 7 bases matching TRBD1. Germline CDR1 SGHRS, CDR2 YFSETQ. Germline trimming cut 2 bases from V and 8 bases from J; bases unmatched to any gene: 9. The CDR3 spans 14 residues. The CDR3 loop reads CASSFEGRGREAFF. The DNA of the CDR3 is TGCGCCAGCAGCTTCGAGGGCAGGGGGAGGGAAGCTTTCTTT.

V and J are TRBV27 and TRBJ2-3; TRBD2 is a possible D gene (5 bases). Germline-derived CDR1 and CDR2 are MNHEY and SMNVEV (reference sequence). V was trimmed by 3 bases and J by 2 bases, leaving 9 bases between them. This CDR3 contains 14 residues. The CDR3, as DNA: TGTGCCAGCAGTTTTATCGGGGTCACAGATACGCAGTATTTT. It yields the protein CASSFIGVTDTQYF.

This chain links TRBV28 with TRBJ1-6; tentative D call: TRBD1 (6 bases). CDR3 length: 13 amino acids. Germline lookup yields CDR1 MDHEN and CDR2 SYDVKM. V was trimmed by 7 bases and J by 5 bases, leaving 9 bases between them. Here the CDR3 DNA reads TGTGCCAGCATGAGGGACAATAATTCACCCCTCCACTTT. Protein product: CASMRDNNSPLHF.

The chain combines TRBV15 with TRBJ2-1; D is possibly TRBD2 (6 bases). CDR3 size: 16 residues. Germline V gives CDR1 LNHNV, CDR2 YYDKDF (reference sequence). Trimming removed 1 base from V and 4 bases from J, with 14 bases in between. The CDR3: CATSRGILGRYNEQFF. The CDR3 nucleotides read TGTGCCACCAGCAGAGGGATTTTAGGGAGGTACAATGAGCAGTTCTTC.

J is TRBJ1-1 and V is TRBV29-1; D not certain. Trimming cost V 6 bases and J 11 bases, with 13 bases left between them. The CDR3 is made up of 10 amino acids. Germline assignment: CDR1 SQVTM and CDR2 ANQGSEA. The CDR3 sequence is CSVGARWAFF. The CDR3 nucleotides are TGCAGCGTCGGTGCCAGGTGGGCTTTCTTT.

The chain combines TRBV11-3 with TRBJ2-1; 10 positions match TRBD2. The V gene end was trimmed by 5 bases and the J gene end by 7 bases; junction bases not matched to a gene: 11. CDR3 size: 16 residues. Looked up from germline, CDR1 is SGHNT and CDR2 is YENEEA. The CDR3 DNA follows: TGTGCCAGCAGCCTTTCGAGCGGGGGGGCTCGGAATGAGCAGTTCTTC. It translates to CASSLSSGGARNEQFF.

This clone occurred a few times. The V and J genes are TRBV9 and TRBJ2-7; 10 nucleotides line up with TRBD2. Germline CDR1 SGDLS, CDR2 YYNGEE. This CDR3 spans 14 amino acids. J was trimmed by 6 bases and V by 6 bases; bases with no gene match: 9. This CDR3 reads CASNRFLAGAEQYF. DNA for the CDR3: TGTGCCAGCAACAGATTCCTAGCGGGAGCCGAGCAGTACTTC.

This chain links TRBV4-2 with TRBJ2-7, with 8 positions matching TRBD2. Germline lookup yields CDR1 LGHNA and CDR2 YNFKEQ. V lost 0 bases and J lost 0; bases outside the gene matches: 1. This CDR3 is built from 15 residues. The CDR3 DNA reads TGTGCCAGCAGCCAAGATCGGGGGGGCTCCTACGAGCAGTACTTC. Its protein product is CASSQDRGGSYEQYF.

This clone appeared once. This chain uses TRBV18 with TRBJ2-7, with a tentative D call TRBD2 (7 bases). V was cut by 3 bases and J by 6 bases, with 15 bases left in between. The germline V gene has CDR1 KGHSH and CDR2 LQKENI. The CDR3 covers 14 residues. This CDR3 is CASSPGGGPSEQYF. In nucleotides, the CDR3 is TGTGCCAGCTCACCGGGCGGGGGCCCCTCCGAGCAGTACTTC.

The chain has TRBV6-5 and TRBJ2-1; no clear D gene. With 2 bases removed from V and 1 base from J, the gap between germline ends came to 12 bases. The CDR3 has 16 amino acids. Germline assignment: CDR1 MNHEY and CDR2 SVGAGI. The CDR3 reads CASSYPRLGSYNEQFF. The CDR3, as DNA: TGTGCCAGCAGTTACCCCCGACTTGGATCCTACAATGAGCAGTTCTTC.

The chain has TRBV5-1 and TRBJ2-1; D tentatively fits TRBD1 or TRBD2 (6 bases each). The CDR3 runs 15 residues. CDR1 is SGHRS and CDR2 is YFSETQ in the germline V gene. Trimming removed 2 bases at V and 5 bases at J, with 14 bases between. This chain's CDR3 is CASSLQGGVNNEQFF. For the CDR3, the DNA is TGCGCCAGCAGCTTACAGGGCGGGGTCAACAATGAGCAGTTCTTC.

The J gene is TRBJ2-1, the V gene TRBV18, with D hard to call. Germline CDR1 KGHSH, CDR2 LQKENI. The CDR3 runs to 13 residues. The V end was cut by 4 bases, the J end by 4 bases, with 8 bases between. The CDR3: CASSLDLYNEQFF. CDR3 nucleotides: TGTGCCAGCTCACTGGATCTTTACAATGAGCAGTTCTTC. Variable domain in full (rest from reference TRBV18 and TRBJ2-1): NAGVMQNPRHLVRRRGQEARLRCSPMKGHSHVYWYRQLPEEGLKFMVYLQKENIIDESGMPKERFSAEFPKEGPSILRIQQVVRGDSAAYFCASSLDLYNEQFFGPGTRLTVL.

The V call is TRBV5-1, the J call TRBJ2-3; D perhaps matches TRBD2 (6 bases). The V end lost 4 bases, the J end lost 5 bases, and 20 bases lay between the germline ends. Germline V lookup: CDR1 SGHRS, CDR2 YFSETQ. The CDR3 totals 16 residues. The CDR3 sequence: CASSDWRSISGDTQYF. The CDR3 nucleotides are TGCGCCAGCAGCGACTGGCGTAGTATTAGCGGAGATACGCAGTATTTT.

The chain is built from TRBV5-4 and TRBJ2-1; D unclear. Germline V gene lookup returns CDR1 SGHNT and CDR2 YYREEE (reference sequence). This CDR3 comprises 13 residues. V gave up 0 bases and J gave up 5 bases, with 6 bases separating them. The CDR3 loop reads CASSLARHNEQFF. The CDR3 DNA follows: TGTGCCAGCAGCTTGGCCAGACACAATGAGCAGTTCTTC.

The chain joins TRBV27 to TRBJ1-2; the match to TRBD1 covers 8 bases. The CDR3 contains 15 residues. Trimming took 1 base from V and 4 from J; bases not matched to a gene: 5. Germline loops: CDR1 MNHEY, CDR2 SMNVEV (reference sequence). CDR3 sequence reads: CASSLLRTGLYGYTF. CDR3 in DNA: TGTGCCAGCAGTTTATTGAGGACAGGGCTCTATGGCTACACCTTC.